This is a list of T cell receptor beta chains from one sample in a study of shared clonotypes between healthy human individuals. Sequenced by immunoSEQ multiplex PCR; TCRdb stores in-frame clones only, minus some. The table includes hundreds of thousands of clones, 85% to 95% detected once. The material sequenced was naive CD8+ T cells sorted from blood. These receptors came from a woman aged 25-40 years in good health. CDR3s include the opening cysteine and the closing phenylalanine or tryptophan. The D gene is left open where the match is weak. For some rows the clone size is stated as once, few or many, or as a class when expanded; others skip it.

V gene: TRBV4-2
clone size: few
D gene: .
J gene: TRBJ2-7
CDR3 protein: CASSQVRSSSYEQYF
CDR3 DNA: TGTGCCAGCAGCCAAGTTAGGTCCAGCTCCTACGAGCAGTACTTC

V gene: TRBV19
clone size: .
D gene: TRBD2
J gene: TRBJ2-7
CDR3 protein: CASSIVLAGANEQYF
CDR3 DNA: TGTGCCAGTAGTATAGTACTAGCGGGAGCTAACGAGCAGTACTTC

V gene: TRBV27
clone size: once
D gene: .
J gene: TRBJ2-7
CDR3 protein: CASSKGTTYEQYF
CDR3 DNA: TGTGCCAGCAGTAAAGGGACAACCTACGAGCAGTACTTC

V gene: TRBV10-2
clone size: .
D gene: .
J gene: TRBJ1-3
CDR3 protein: CASSESVLAAGNTIYF
CDR3 DNA: TGCGCCAGCAGTGAGTCCGTTTTGGCGGCTGGAAACACCATATATTTT

V gene: TRBV10-1
clone size: once
D gene: TRBD1
J gene: TRBJ2-1
CDR3 protein: CASSAGTGYIYNEQFF
CDR3 DNA: TGCGCCAGCAGTGCTGGGACAGGGTACATCTACAATGAGCAGTTCTTC

V gene: TRBV12-5
clone size: .
D gene: TRBD1
J gene: TRBJ1-5
CDR3 protein: CATPPVSPGQGNQPQHF
CDR3 DNA: TGTGCTACCCCCCCAGTCTCGCCGGGACAGGGCAATCAGCCCCAGCATTTT

V gene: TRBV13
clone size: .
D gene: .
J gene: TRBJ1-4
CDR3 protein: CASSLLRGEGEKLFF
CDR3 DNA: TGTGCCAGCAGTCTATTGCGGGGCGAGGGTGAAAAACTGTTTTTT

V gene: TRBV5-4
clone size: .
D gene: .
J gene: TRBJ2-5
CDR3 protein: CASSGEAQETQYF
CDR3 DNA: TGTGCCAGCAGCGGGGAAGCCCAAGAGACCCAGTACTTC

V gene: TRBV7-9
clone size: .
D gene: .
J gene: TRBJ1-6
CDR3 protein: CASSPPGSPLHF
CDR3 DNA: TGTGCCAGCTCACCCCCAGGGTCACCCCTCCACTTT

V gene: TRBV27
clone size: .
D gene: .
J gene: TRBJ2-1
CDR3 protein: CASSLQRGPNEQFF
CDR3 DNA: TGTGCCAGCAGTCTACAGCGTGGGCCCAATGAGCAGTTCTTC

V gene: TRBV7-9
clone size: .
D gene: TRBD1
J gene: TRBJ2-7
CDR3 protein: CASSSGQTNEQYF
CDR3 DNA: TGTGCCAGCAGCTCGGGACAGACCAACGAGCAGTACTTC

V gene: TRBV27
clone size: few
D gene: .
J gene: TRBJ1-2
CDR3 protein: CAIKDGLSYTF
CDR3 DNA: TGTGCCATCAAGGACGGTCTATCCTACACCTTC

V gene: TRBV6-5
clone size: .
D gene: .
J gene: TRBJ1-2
CDR3 protein: CASSYGRNYGYTF
CDR3 DNA: TGTGCCAGCAGTTACGGGCGGAACTATGGCTACACCTTC

V gene: TRBV2
clone size: once
D gene: .
J gene: TRBJ2-7
CDR3 protein: CASSEASYGDYEQYF
CDR3 DNA: TGTGCCAGCAGTGAAGCGTCCTATGGGGACTACGAGCAGTACTTC

V gene: TRBV2
clone size: .
D gene: TRBD1
J gene: TRBJ1-1
CDR3 protein: CATCRDRASEAFF
CDR3 DNA: TGTGCCACCTGCCGGGACAGGGCGTCTGAAGCTTTCTTT

V gene: TRBV6-1
clone size: .
D gene: .
J gene: TRBJ2-7
CDR3 protein: CASSEYQRTSYEQYF
CDR3 DNA: TGTGCCAGCAGTGAATATCAACGGACAAGCTACGAGCAGTACTTC

V gene: TRBV6-5
clone size: .
D gene: .
J gene: TRBJ2-6
CDR3 protein: CASSYARPPGANVLTF
CDR3 DNA: TGTGCCAGCAGTTACGCCCGGCCCCCTGGGGCCAACGTCCTGACTTTC

V gene: TRBV27
clone size: .
D gene: TRBD1
J gene: TRBJ2-7
CDR3 protein: CASSPGTGGVEQYF
CDR3 DNA: TGTGCCAGCAGTCCCGGGACAGGGGGGGTCGAGCAGTACTTC

V gene: TRBV28
clone size: .
D gene: .
J gene: TRBJ2-7
CDR3 protein: CASSPINREGSYEQYF
CDR3 DNA: TGTGCCAGCAGCCCCATAAACAGGGAGGGCTCCTACGAGCAGTACTTC

V gene: TRBV5-6
clone size: .
D gene: TRBD1
J gene: TRBJ1-2
CDR3 protein: CASSFQTGTAHYGYTF
CDR3 DNA: TGTGCCAGCAGCTTCCAAACGGGGACAGCTCACTATGGCTACACCTTC

V gene: TRBV28
clone size: .
D gene: .
J gene: TRBJ2-7
CDR3 protein: CASTLTGTASYEQYF
CDR3 DNA: TGTGCCAGCACCCTGACCGGGACCGCGTCCTACGAGCAGTACTTC

V gene: TRBV27
clone size: .
D gene: .
J gene: TRBJ1-5
CDR3 protein: CASSLGQNSNQPQHF
CDR3 DNA: TGTGCCAGCAGTTTGGGGCAGAATAGCAATCAGCCCCAGCATTTT

V gene: TRBV13
clone size: .
D gene: .
J gene: TRBJ1-2
CDR3 protein: CASSLGVLGVQGYTF
CDR3 DNA: TGTGCCAGCAGCTTAGGCGTTCTAGGGGTGCAGGGCTACACCTTC

V gene: TRBV27
clone size: once
D gene: TRBD2
J gene: TRBJ2-5
CDR3 protein: CASSPRSGREETQYF
CDR3 DNA: TGTGCCAGCAGTCCTCGTAGCGGGAGGGAGGAGACCCAGTACTTC

V gene: TRBV28
clone size: .
D gene: .
J gene: TRBJ2-1
CDR3 protein: CASSLLVGGEYNEQFF
CDR3 DNA: TGTGCCAGCAGTTTATTGGTCGGGGGCGAGTACAATGAGCAGTTCTTC

V gene: TRBV6-5
clone size: .
D gene: TRBD2
J gene: TRBJ2-7
CDR3 protein: CASSTTSGFFEQYF
CDR3 DNA: TGTGCCAGCAGTACGACTAGCGGCTTCTTCGAGCAGTACTTC

V gene: TRBV7-9
clone size: .
D gene: TRBD1
J gene: TRBJ2-1
CDR3 protein: CASSPRDRIGTPSDHEQFF
CDR3 DNA: TGTGCCAGCAGCCCTCGGGACAGAATTGGGACCCCGTCGGACCATGAGCAGTTCTTC

V gene: TRBV18
clone size: .
D gene: TRBD1
J gene: TRBJ2-7
CDR3 protein: CASSPPYRDRGQHEQYF
CDR3 DNA: TGTGCCAGCTCACCACCGTACCGGGACAGGGGGCAGCACGAGCAGTACTTC

V gene: TRBV10-3
clone size: once
D gene: TRBD1
J gene: TRBJ1-5
CDR3 protein: CAISEPGGGQDQPQHF
CDR3 DNA: TGTGCCATCAGTGAGCCAGGGGGGGGCCAGGATCAGCCCCAGCATTTT

V gene: TRBV28
clone size: few
D gene: .
J gene: TRBJ2-1
CDR3 protein: CASARGTYNEQFF
CDR3 DNA: TGTGCCAGCGCTAGGGGAACCTACAATGAGCAGTTCTTC

V gene: TRBV18
clone size: .
D gene: .
J gene: TRBJ2-3
CDR3 protein: CASSSDSYTQYF
CDR3 DNA: TGTGCCAGCTCCTCGGACAGTTATACGCAGTATTTT

V gene: TRBV10-3
clone size: .
D gene: .
J gene: TRBJ2-5
CDR3 protein: CAIRLGLASEETQYF
CDR3 DNA: TGTGCCATCAGGTTGGGTTTAGCTAGTGAGGAGACCCAGTACTTC

V gene: TRBV30
clone size: .
D gene: TRBD1
J gene: TRBJ1-6
CDR3 protein: CAWSPGQGSSPLHF
CDR3 DNA: TGTGCCTGGAGTCCTGGACAGGGGAGTTCACCCCTCCACTTT

V gene: TRBV11-2
clone size: .
D gene: .
J gene: TRBJ2-7
CDR3 protein: CASSLSEGWIYEQYF
CDR3 DNA: TGTGCCAGCAGCTTATCGGAGGGGTGGATATACGAGCAGTACTTC

V gene: TRBV11-2
clone size: .
D gene: TRBD1
J gene: TRBJ2-7
CDR3 protein: CASSLQGQGGEQYF
CDR3 DNA: TGTGCCAGCAGCCTCCAAGGACAGGGCGGCGAGCAGTACTTC

V gene: TRBV11-2
clone size: .
D gene: .
J gene: TRBJ2-7
CDR3 protein: CASSVKKGDYEQYF
CDR3 DNA: TGTGCCAGCAGCGTAAAGAAAGGGGACTACGAGCAGTACTTC

V gene: TRBV4-2
clone size: .
D gene: .
J gene: TRBJ2-1
CDR3 protein: CASSQISGNEQFF
CDR3 DNA: TGTGCCAGCAGCCAAATCAGCGGGAATGAGCAGTTCTTC

V gene: TRBV2
clone size: .
D gene: .
J gene: TRBJ2-1
CDR3 protein: CASFTGVSNEQFF
CDR3 DNA: TGTGCCAGCTTTACGGGGGTATCGAATGAGCAGTTCTTC

V gene: TRBV28
clone size: .
D gene: .
J gene: TRBJ2-3
CDR3 protein: CASSWGTLTDTQYF
CDR3 DNA: TGTGCCAGCAGTTGGGGGACACTCACAGATACGCAGTATTTT

V gene: TRBV30
clone size: .
D gene: .
J gene: TRBJ1-1
CDR3 protein: CAWSVVVGTEAFF
CDR3 DNA: TGTGCCTGGAGTGTAGTGGTCGGGACGGAAGCTTTCTTT

V gene: TRBV29-1
clone size: .
D gene: .
J gene: TRBJ2-1
CDR3 protein: CSVEVGESLNSLYNEQFF
CDR3 DNA: TGCAGCGTTGAAGTTGGGGAGAGCCTCAACTCTCTTTACAATGAGCAGTTCTTC

V gene: TRBV13
clone size: .
D gene: TRBD1
J gene: TRBJ1-3
CDR3 protein: CASSFSQGPGNTIYF
CDR3 DNA: TGTGCCAGCAGCTTTTCACAGGGGCCTGGAAACACCATATATTTT

V gene: TRBV6-5
clone size: .
D gene: TRBD2
J gene: TRBJ2-1
CDR3 protein: CASSSLGRSYNEQFF
CDR3 DNA: TGTGCCAGCAGTTCCCTCGGGAGGAGCTACAATGAGCAGTTCTTC

V gene: TRBV9
clone size: .
D gene: TRBD1
J gene: TRBJ2-1
CDR3 protein: CASSALTGGAYNEQFF
CDR3 DNA: TGTGCCAGCAGCGCGCTAACAGGGGGCGCCTACAATGAGCAGTTCTTC

V gene: TRBV19
clone size: .
D gene: .
J gene: TRBJ1-1
CDR3 protein: CASAGGEAFF
CDR3 DNA: TGTGCCAGCGCGGGTGGTGAAGCTTTCTTT

V gene: TRBV27
clone size: .
D gene: TRBD1
J gene: TRBJ2-7
CDR3 protein: CASSLIARTGINEQYF
CDR3 DNA: TGTGCCAGCAGTTTAATAGCTCGGACAGGGATTAACGAGCAGTACTTC

V gene: TRBV5-1
clone size: .
D gene: .
J gene: TRBJ1-1
CDR3 protein: CASSLDRLGGTEAFF
CDR3 DNA: TGCGCCAGCAGCTTGGACAGATTGGGGGGCACTGAAGCTTTCTTT

V gene: TRBV28
clone size: .
D gene: TRBD2
J gene: TRBJ2-1
CDR3 protein: CASTPPPLAVYNEQFF
CDR3 DNA: TGTGCCAGCACCCCTCCCCCTCTAGCGGTCTACAATGAGCAGTTCTTC

V gene: TRBV7-9
clone size: .
D gene: .
J gene: TRBJ2-7
CDR3 protein: CASSLWGLGGEQYF
CDR3 DNA: TGTGCCAGCAGCTTGTGGGGGCTGGGGGGCGAGCAGTACTTC

V gene: TRBV2
clone size: .
D gene: .
J gene: TRBJ1-2
CDR3 protein: CASSESVPVATNYGYTF
CDR3 DNA: TGTGCCAGCAGTGAATCCGTGCCTGTCGCGACTAACTATGGCTACACCTTC

V gene: TRBV5-4
clone size: .
D gene: TRBD1
J gene: TRBJ1-2
CDR3 protein: CASSSWDSNYGYTF
CDR3 DNA: TGTGCCAGCAGCTCGTGGGACAGTAACTATGGCTACACCTTC

V gene: TRBV28
clone size: once
D gene: .
J gene: TRBJ1-6
CDR3 protein: CAANGLVYSPLHF
CDR3 DNA: TGTGCCGCCAACGGGTTAGTTTATTCACCCCTCCACTTT

V gene: TRBV5-5
clone size: .
D gene: .
J gene: TRBJ2-7
CDR3 protein: CASSPEVFLAYEQYF
CDR3 DNA: TGTGCCAGCAGCCCGGAGGTGTTTTTGGCCTACGAGCAGTACTTC

V gene: TRBV27
clone size: .
D gene: .
J gene: TRBJ1-5
CDR3 protein: CASSLSGGVGQPQHF
CDR3 DNA: TGTGCCAGCAGTTTATCGGGGGGCGTGGGTCAGCCCCAGCATTTT

V gene: TRBV19
clone size: few
D gene: TRBD1
J gene: TRBJ1-5
CDR3 protein: CASSTPVLGRQGVSNQPQHF
CDR3 DNA: TGTGCCAGTAGTACACCAGTCCTCGGCCGACAGGGGGTTAGCAATCAGCCCCAGCATTTT

V gene: TRBV7-9
clone size: .
D gene: .
J gene: TRBJ2-4
CDR3 protein: CASSPSIGRAKNIQYF
CDR3 DNA: TGTGCCAGCAGCCCGAGTATAGGTAGAGCCAAAAACATTCAGTACTTC